Following are 31 T cell receptor beta chains from one sample sequenced in a study of T cells in Graves' hyperthyroidism and ophthalmopathy. TCR beta CDR3 regions were amplified from RNA. The primer set for the first-round RT-PCR of the TCR CDR3 was HTBI. Each CDR3 protein gets one entry after TCRdb re-called the multiplex PCR reads with MiXCR. The sample holds about 360,000 distinct CDR3 sequences, less than 15% seen once. Sequences were obtained from blood. These receptors were collected from a woman between 18 and 29 years old with Graves' hyperthyroidism.

This clonotype was found many times. The V call is TRBV30, the J call TRBJ2-1; D unclear. The V gene's germline CDR1 is GTSNPN and CDR2 SVGIG (reference sequence). Trimming stripped 0 bases from V and 3 bases from J, with 9 bases between. This CDR3 has 14 residues. The CDR3 coding sequence is TGTGCCTGGAGTGTGAAGCCGTTCTACAATGAGCAGTTCTTC. Amino acid sequence: CAWSVKPFYNEQFF.

This clonotype has a handful of counts. The chain joins TRBV6-1 to TRBJ1-5, with D possibly TRBD1 on 5 matching bases. Between the trimmed V and J ends, which lost 6 bases and 6 bases, there was a span of 18 bases. The V gene's germline CDR1 is MNHNS and CDR2 SASEGT. The CDR3 contains 15 residues. CDR3 sequence: CASRQRADRGQPQHF. The CDR3 coding sequence is TGTGCCAGCAGGCAGAGGGCCGATAGGGGTCAGCCCCAGCATTTT.

The CDR3 DNA follows: TGTGCCACCAGTGATTTCGGCAGCCTAAGTGAGCAGTTCTTC. Translated, it gives CATSDFGSLSEQFF. V and J are TRBV24-1 and TRBJ2-1; D uncertain. Trimming cost V 1 base and J 9 bases, with 12 bases left between them. CDR1 is KGHDR and CDR2 is SFDVKD in the germline V gene. CDR3 length: 14 residues.

The table lists this clonotype with many counts. The rearrangement links TRBV4-1 to TRBJ2-7; D not certain. V dropped 1 base and J dropped 4 bases, with 8 bases sitting between them. The CDR3 runs to 13 residues. The germline V gene encodes CDR1 MGHRA and CDR2 YSYEKL. This CDR3 is CASSQAPQYEQYF. The CDR3 DNA sequence: TGCGCCAGCAGCCAAGCACCTCAGTACGAGCAGTACTTC.

This clonotype was counted at least ten times. CDR3 nucleotide sequence: TGTGCCAGCAGCTTAGCTTCCGGGACAGGGGTGAACACTGAAGCTTTCTTT. Translation: CASSLASGTGVNTEAFF. V gene TRBV7-8 combines with J gene TRBJ1-1; 10 bases are shared with TRBD1. The CDR3 is 17 residues long. J was trimmed by 0 bases and V by 0 bases; bases with no gene match: 4. Germline-derived CDR1 and CDR2 are SGHVS and FQNEAQ.

This clonotype was detected only a few times. The chain has TRBV30 and TRBJ1-3; D unclear. The CDR3 has 13 amino acids. Per the germline V gene, CDR1 is GTSNPN and CDR2 is SVGIG (reference sequence). Trimming cost V 1 base and J 4 bases, with 8 bases left between them. The CDR3 nucleotides are TGTGCCTGGAGTGAGGGTCCCGGAAACACCATATATTTT. This sequence encodes CAWSEGPGNTIYF.

This clonotype was seen at least ten times. The genes are TRBV5-1 and TRBJ1-4, with 10 bases that match TRBD1. J gave up 10 bases and V 4 bases, and 4 bases lay outside the gene matches. This CDR3 contains 13 residues. CDR1 is SGHRS, CDR2 YFSETQ, per germline. The CDR3 coding sequence is TGCGCCAGCAGCCCAGGACAGGGGGGAAAACTGTTTTTT. Protein: CASSPGQGGKLFF. Full variable domain (rest looked up from reference TRBV5-1 and TRBJ1-4): KAGVTQTPRYLIKTRGQQVTLSCSPISGHRSVSWYQQTPGQGLQFLFEYFSETQRNKGNFPGRFSGRQFSNSRSEMNVSTLELGDSALYLCASSPGQGGKLFFGSGTQLSVL.

This clonotype showed up many times. This CDR3 reads CASTRGTSGYNEQFF. Written as DNA, the CDR3 is TGTGCCAGCACCCGGGGGACTAGCGGTTACAATGAGCAGTTCTTC. The rearrangement links TRBV3-1 to TRBJ2-1; 11 bases are shared with TRBD2. This CDR3 has 15 residues. CDR1 and CDR2 (germline): LGHDT, YNNKEL (reference sequence). The J segment lost 4 bases and the V segment lost 7 bases, leaving 6 bases of the junction unmatched.

This clonotype was detected a few times. The genes are TRBV2 and TRBJ2-2, with no clear D. Germline V gene lookup returns CDR1 SNHLY and CDR2 FYNNEI. V shed 3 bases and J shed 4 bases, with 9 bases lying between them. The CDR3 is made up of 14 amino acids. The DNA for the CDR3 is TGTGCCAGCAGTGACGTAATTGGCACCGGGGAGCTGTTTTTT. Protein product: CASSDVIGTGELFF.

This clonotype was seen ten or more times. CDR3 sequence: CASSPQTENTEAFF. The CDR3 DNA sequence: TGTGCCAGCAGCCCACAGACAGAGAACACTGAAGCTTTCTTT. This chain links TRBV9 with TRBJ1-1, with D perhaps matching TRBD1 (5 bases). Germline V gene lookup returns CDR1 SGDLS and CDR2 YYNGEE. The CDR3 extends over 14 amino acids. V lost 4 bases and J lost 1, with 11 bases in between.

This clonotype was detected many times. The chain links TRBV9 to TRBJ2-1; D may match TRBD1 or TRBD2 (5 bases each). The CDR3 length is 15 residues. CDR1 SGDLS and CDR2 YYNGEE come from the germline V gene. Between the trimmed V and J ends, which lost 4 bases and 8 bases, there was a span of 19 bases. The CDR3 coding sequence is TGTGCCAGCAGCCAATGGGGAAGGGGTAGCGATGAGCAGTTCTTC. Translated: CASSQWGRGSDEQFF.

This rearrangement joins TRBV7-9 to TRBJ2-5; 7 nucleotides line up with TRBD2. The junction had 5 bases not matched to a gene; V was cut back by 2 bases and J by 5 bases. The CDR3 runs to 14 residues. Germline loops: CDR1 SEHNR, CDR2 FQNEAQ (reference sequence). The DNA for the CDR3 is TGTGCCAGCAGCTTACTAGCGGTGATTGAGACCCAGTACTTC. It codes for CASSLLAVIETQYF.

This clonotype was found many times. The rearrangement uses TRBV28 and TRBJ2-7, with D possibly called TRBD1 or TRBD2 (5 bases each). Germline V CDR1 and CDR2: MDHEN, SYDVKM. The CDR3 has 17 residues. Between the trimmed V and J ends, which lost 3 bases and 2 bases, there was a span of 20 bases. The DNA of the CDR3 is TGTGCCAGCAGTTTTTGGGACCCCCTGGCGCCAGCCTACGAGCAGTACTTC. Translated, it gives CASSFWDPLAPAYEQYF.

This clonotype came up many times. The chain combines TRBV12-3 or TRBV12-4 with TRBJ1-2; D call uncertain. This CDR3 has 16 amino acids. V lost 4 bases, J lost 0 bases, and 15 bases lay in between. The DNA of the CDR3 is TGTGCCAGCAGTTATCTCCCCACAACGACTAACTATGGCTACACCTTC. This translates into CASSYLPTTTNYGYTF.

This clonotype was observed at least ten times. The CDR3 region is CASSIIRTGLSGTEAFF. DNA for the CDR3: TGTGCCAGCAGCATTATTAGGACAGGGCTGTCGGGCACTGAAGCTTTCTTT. The chain has TRBV6-2 or TRBV6-3 and TRBJ1-1; TRBD1 aligns across 8 bases. The J segment lost 4 bases and the V segment lost 6 bases, leaving 16 bases of the junction unmatched. This CDR3 comprises 17 residues. Germline V gene lookup returns CDR1 MNHEY and CDR2 SVGEGT.

There are many counts of this clonotype. The chain couples TRBV20-1 to TRBJ2-7; D gene ambiguous. CDR1 is DFQATT and CDR2 is SNEGSKA in the germline V gene (reference sequence). The V and J ends lost 6 bases and 1 base respectively, with 7 bases between them. The CDR3 length is 11 residues. The CDR3 DNA follows: TGCAGTGCCGGGTCGTCCTACGAGCAGTACTTC. Translation gives CSAGSSYEQYF.

This clonotype was recorded many times. V usage is TRBV18 and J usage is TRBJ1-2; TRBD1 might be the D (5 bases). Germline V gene lookup returns CDR1 KGHSH and CDR2 LQKENI. V lost 1 base, J lost 3 bases, and 12 bases lay in between. The CDR3 extends over 15 amino acids. CDR3 nucleotide sequence: TGTGCCAGCTCACCACGGGGGAGTCTGGACTATGGCTACACCTTC. This sequence encodes CASSPRGSLDYGYTF.

As for this clonotype: A much larger clone differs by one base, so this may be a read error. V gene TRBV24-1 combines with J gene TRBJ2-5, with D tentatively TRBD2 (6 bases). The CDR3 contains 15 residues. Germline values: CDR1 KGHDR, CDR2 SFDVKD. The CDR3 reads CATSDPTDLRGTQHF. For the CDR3, the DNA is TGTGCCACCAGTGATCCGACGGACCTTCGGGGGACCCAGCACTTC.

V usage is TRBV6-1 and J usage is TRBJ2-7, with 7 bases that match TRBD1. Germline lookup yields CDR1 MNHNS and CDR2 SASEGT. The CDR3 has 18 amino acids. V lost 6 bases and J lost 0; bases outside the gene matches: 17. In nucleotides, the CDR3 is TGTGCCAGCAGCCCCTCGACAGGGTATTCTAGGAGCTCCTACGAGCAGTACTTC. This codes for CASSPSTGYSRSSYEQYF.

This clonotype was seen repeatedly, ten times or more. This rearrangement joins TRBV28 to TRBJ2-7; no clear D gene. CDR1 MDHEN and CDR2 SYDVKM come from the germline V gene. Trimming stripped 3 bases from V and 2 bases from J, with 11 bases between. This CDR3 comprises 14 residues. CDR3 in amino acids: CASSFRLPTYEQYF. The CDR3 region has the DNA TGTGCCAGCAGTTTTCGGTTGCCCACCTACGAGCAGTACTTC.

The table lists this clonotype with many counts. The chain is built from TRBV10-3 and TRBJ2-3; 8 bases map to TRBD2. The CDR3 is 17 amino acids. In germline, CDR1 is ENHRY, CDR2 SYGVKD. V was pared by 4 bases and J by 2 bases, with 11 bases of the junction left unmatched. CDR3 coding DNA: TGTGCCATCAGTGGTAACCGGGGGGGCCCCCCCACAGATACGCAGTATTTT. It is translated as CAISGNRGGPPTDTQYF.

The chain combines TRBV12-3 or TRBV12-4 with TRBJ2-3, with 9 bases fitting TRBD2. This CDR3 is built from 15 residues. The junction had 5 bases not matched to a gene; V was cut back by 2 bases and J by 5 bases. The CDR3 coding sequence is TGTGCCAGCAGTTTATCAGGCGGGAGGGTAGATACGCAGTATTTT. This codes for CASSLSGGRVDTQYF.

At least ten counts were recorded for this clonotype. The gene calls are TRBV12-3 or TRBV12-4 and TRBJ2-1; 8 bases line up with TRBD2. This CDR3 spans 15 amino acids. V lost 2 bases and J lost 7; bases outside the gene matches: 7. Here the CDR3 reads CASSLSGGWGNEQFF. The CDR3, as DNA: TGTGCCAGCAGTTTATCGGGAGGGTGGGGGAATGAGCAGTTCTTC.

This clonotype was found many times. This chain uses TRBV6-2 or TRBV6-3 with TRBJ2-5; 11 bases fit TRBD2. The CDR3 loop spans 15 amino acids. In germline, CDR1 is MNHEY, CDR2 SVGEGT. J gave up 4 bases and V 6 bases, and 7 bases lay outside the gene matches. CDR3 loop: CASSLSLAGAETQYF. DNA of the CDR3: TGTGCCAGCAGCCTCTCACTAGCGGGAGCAGAGACCCAGTACTTC.

This clonotype has ten or more counts. The chain recombines TRBV20-1 with TRBJ1-3; D is unclear. From germline, CDR1 is DFQATT and CDR2 SNEGSKA (reference sequence). Trimming removed 6 bases from V and 5 bases from J, with 20 bases in between. This CDR3 spans 15 amino acids. The CDR3 sequence: CSALDGLWRRNTIYF. Written as DNA, the CDR3 is TGCAGTGCCCTCGACGGTTTATGGAGACGAAACACCATATATTTT.

At least ten counts were recorded for this clonotype. CDR3 sequence reads: CASSRGQGANTDTQYF. The CDR3 nucleotides are TGTGCCAGCTCACGGGGACAGGGGGCGAACACAGATACGCAGTATTTT. The V and J genes are TRBV18 and TRBJ2-3; 12 bases fit TRBD1. CDR1 KGHSH and CDR2 LQKENI come from the germline V gene. V shed 4 bases, J shed 2 bases, and the junction held 4 bases outside the gene matches. CDR3 length: 16 residues.

The sample holds a few counts of this clonotype. The CDR3 region has the DNA TGCGCCAGCAGCTTGGCGGCGGGAGGGTTGGGCGAGCAGTACTTC. Translating it yields CASSLAAGGLGEQYF. The chain recombines TRBV5-1 with TRBJ2-7; TRBD2 matches at 9 bases. The CDR3 extends over 15 amino acids. The germline V gene encodes CDR1 SGHRS and CDR2 YFSETQ. The V and J ends lost 0 bases and 6 bases, in that order; junction bases with no gene match: 7.

This clonotype was detected ten times or more. The genes are TRBV24-1 and TRBJ2-7, with D maybe TRBD2 (6 bases). Trimming shortened V by 2 bases and J by 4 bases, and 11 bases separated the two germline ends. Germline V gene lookup returns CDR1 KGHDR and CDR2 SFDVKD. The CDR3 runs 14 residues. CDR3 nucleotides: TGTGCCACCAGTGATTCCGGGAGCATGTACGAGCAGTACTTC. Encoded protein: CATSDSGSMYEQYF.

This clonotype was seen many times. The chain combines TRBV19 with TRBJ2-7, with 11 bases aligning to TRBD1. The germline V gene has CDR1 LNHDA and CDR2 SQIVND (reference sequence). The CDR3 spans 14 residues. J lost 2 bases, V lost 3 bases, and 0 bases had no gene match. In DNA form, the CDR3 reads TGTGCCAGTAGTATGGGACAGGGGGCCTACGAGCAGTACTTC. Protein: CASSMGQGAYEQYF.

This clonotype was counted ten times or more. The chain recombines TRBV2 with TRBJ2-5, with D unresolved. V lost 4 bases, J lost 5 bases, and 11 bases lay in between. The CDR3 is made up of 13 amino acids. The germline gives CDR1 SNHLY, CDR2 FYNNEI. The CDR3 DNA is TGTGCCAGCAGTGCTACCCTTAGGGAGACCCAGTACTTC. Residues: CASSATLRETQYF.

At least ten counts were recorded for this clonotype. V and J are TRBV7-9 and TRBJ2-7; TRBD1 might be the D (5 bases). The CDR3 is made up of 13 amino acids. Germline CDR1 is SEHNR and CDR2 is FQNEAQ (reference sequence). V was clipped by 4 bases and J by 4 bases, with 11 bases between them. CDR3 sequence (DNA): TGTGCCAGCAGCTCCCAGACAGAGTACGAGCAGTACTTC. This sequence encodes CASSSQTEYEQYF.